This is a list of T cell receptor beta chains from one sample in a study of blood T cell repertoires in COVID-19. Sequenced by immunoSEQ multiplex PCR; TCRdb stores in-frame clones only, minus some. This table holds more than 200,000 clones, over 75% found once. The sample was peripheral blood. Every receptor here comes from a man in his forties or fifties with acute or convalescent COVID-19. Both conserved end residues are part of each CDR3. A D gene is named only where the DNA matches it firmly. Only part of the rows carry a size: once, few, many, or a class if the clone is expanded.

j_call v_call cdr3_length clone_size d_call cdr3_nt cdr3_aa
TRBJ1-6 TRBV3-1/TRBV3-2 14 . . TGTGCCAGCAGCCAAGTAAGGGGTCAATCACCCCTCCACTTT CASSQVRGQSPLHF
TRBJ1-1 TRBV6-5 14 few . TGTGCCAGCAGTTTTACCCTAGTGGACACTGAAGCTTTCTTT CASSFTLVDTEAFF
TRBJ1-2 TRBV12-5 12 . . TGTGCTAGTGGACCTGGAGGTTACGGCTACACCTTC CASGPGGYGYTF
TRBJ1-5 TRBV5-1 14 . TRBD1 TGCGCCAGCAGCTTTACAGGGGGCAATCAGCCCCAGCATTTT CASSFTGGNQPQHF
TRBJ2-3 TRBV6-6 14 . TRBD2 TGTGCCAGCACGTTGGGGACTAGTACAGATACGCAGTATTTT CASTLGTSTDTQYF
TRBJ1-1 TRBV6-5 14 . . TGTGCCAGCATCTCTGGGGGCAGCGACACTGAAGCTTTCTTT CASISGGSDTEAFF
TRBJ1-6 TRBV6-5 15 . . TGTGCCAGCAGTTACTCTGTCAGGGCGAATTCACCCCTCCACTTT CASSYSVRANSPLHF
TRBJ2-2 TRBV9 14 . . TGTGCCAGCAGCGGACCCTTGAGGACCGGGGAGCTGTTTTTT CASSGPLRTGELFF
TRBJ1-2 TRBV6-6 15 . . TGTGCCAGCAGTTACCGGACAGCGGGAGACTATGGCTACACCTTC CASSYRTAGDYGYTF
TRBJ1-6 TRBV6-5 15 . TRBD1 TGTGCCAGCAGTTACGGGGGACAGTTTAATTCACCCCTCCACTTT CASSYGGQFNSPLHF
TRBJ2-7 TRBV18 13 . . TGTGCCAGCTCGTACCAGGGTCCCTACGAGCAGTACTTC CASSYQGPYEQYF
TRBJ2-7 TRBV27 12 . . TGTGCCAGCCGCCGGGAGCCCTACGAGCAGTACTTC CASRREPYEQYF
TRBJ1-1 TRBV5-1 14 . . TGCGCCAGCAGCCCGCGACAGGTTCCCACTGAAGCTTTCTTT CASSPRQVPTEAFF
TRBJ1-3 TRBV19 15 . . TGTGCCACCTTGGACCGGGGGGCAGCTGGAAACACCATATATTTT CATLDRGAAGNTIYF
TRBJ2-7 TRBV6-5 14 few . TGTGCCAGCAAACCGGGACCGCGGGACTACGAGCAGTACTTC CASKPGPRDYEQYF
TRBJ1-4 TRBV4-2 20 . . TGTGCCAGCAGCCAAGAAGAATGGGACATGGTATACGCAACTAATGAAAAACTGTTTTTT CASSQEEWDMVYATNEKLFF
TRBJ2-6 TRBV5-1 16 . . TGCGCCAGCAGCCCCCCACAGGGTTCCGGGGCCAACGTCCTGACTTTC CASSPPQGSGANVLTF
TRBJ1-4 TRBV5-1 16 once TRBD1 TGCGCCAGCAGCTTTGGGACAGGGCGAACTAATGAAAAACTGTTTTTT CASSFGTGRTNEKLFF
TRBJ1-4 TRBV4-1 14 . . TGCGCCAGCAGCCCTCCAGCAACTAATGAAAAACTGTTTTTT CASSPPATNEKLFF
TRBJ2-3 TRBV7-3 13 . . TGTGCCAGCAGCTCCGGGGCGGGGGATACGCAGTATTTT CASSSGAGDTQYF
TRBJ1-2 TRBV6-5 13 . . TGTGCCAGCAGGGTGGCAAGCGACCGGGGCTACACCTTC CASRVASDRGYTF
TRBJ1-6 TRBV12-5 17 few . TGTGCTAGTGGTTCTACGGGCAGGGAAAGGTTTAATTCACCCCTCCACTTT CASGSTGRERFNSPLHF
TRBJ2-7 TRBV4-2 16 once TRBD1 TGTGCCAGCAGCCATCCCGGGACAGGGGGTCTCTACGAGCAGTACTTC CASSHPGTGGLYEQYF
TRBJ2-1 TRBV30 13 . TRBD1 TGTGCCTGGAGGCCAGGGGGTGAGGGTGAGCAGTTCTTC CAWRPGGEGEQFF
TRBJ1-4 TRBV5-8 15 . . TGTGCCAGCAGCACCATTGGGAGGGGTGATGAAAAACTGTTTTTT CASSTIGRGDEKLFF
TRBJ1-2 TRBV12-5 13 . . TGTGCTAGTGGCAGTCCGAACAACTATGGCTACACCTTC CASGSPNNYGYTF
TRBJ1-5 TRBV12-3/TRBV12-4 13 . . TGTGCCAGCAGTCAGGGTTCGTATCAGCCCCAGCATTTT CASSQGSYQPQHF
TRBJ1-1 TRBV9 14 . . TGTGCCAGCAGCGTATCAGGGCTAAACACTGAAGCTTTCTTT CASSVSGLNTEAFF
TRBJ2-2 TRBV9 15 . . TGTGCCAGCAGCGCCCAGGGGAAACTCCCCGGGGAGCTGTTTTTT CASSAQGKLPGELFF
TRBJ2-3 TRBV10-3 16 once . TGTGCCGCCAAGGGGCAGGGAGGATCAAGCACAGATACGCAGTATTTT CAAKGQGGSSTDTQYF
TRBJ1-2 TRBV27 15 once . TGTGCCAGCAGCCGAGAGGGCGGTATAAACTATGGCTACACCTTC CASSREGGINYGYTF
TRBJ1-2 TRBV29-1 13 . . TGCAGCGTCACACTAGGGGGAAACTATGGCTACACCTTC CSVTLGGNYGYTF
TRBJ1-1 TRBV29-1 14 . . TGCAGCCCTGTCCGGGTCACGTCCTGGACTGAAGCTTTCTTT CSPVRVTSWTEAFF
TRBJ1-2 TRBV21-1 13 once . TGTGCCAGCAGGGGAGGAACTTACAGTGGAAAGACCTTC CASRGGTYSGKTF
TRBJ2-1 TRBV18 14 . . TGTGCCAGCTCACCGACGGGGGGCAACAATGAGCAGTTCTTC CASSPTGGNNEQFF
TRBJ1-4 TRBV5-5 15 once TRBD1 TGTGCCAGCACCGCTAACCAGGGGGTGGGTGAAAAACTGTTTTTT CASTANQGVGEKLFF
TRBJ1-5 TRBV7-2 12 . . TGTGCCAGCGGACATAGCAATCAGCCCCAGCATTTT CASGHSNQPQHF
TRBJ1-4 TRBV6-5 15 . . TGTGCCAGCAGTTCGACACAGGGACGAAGCGAAAAACTGTTTTTT CASSSTQGRSEKLFF
TRBJ2-1 TRBV9 18 . TRBD2 TGTGCCAGCAGCGTAGAGAGCGGGGGGCCAATCCACTACAATGAGCAGTTCTTC CASSVESGGPIHYNEQFF
TRBJ2-3 TRBV3-1/TRBV3-2 13 . . TGTGCCAGCAGCCAAGGAGTACTTGGACAGAGGGATTTT CASSQGVLGQRDF
TRBJ1-2 TRBV7-3 13 . . TGTGCCAGCAGCTTAGCGGGGGCGGGTGGCTACACCTTC CASSLAGAGGYTF
TRBJ1-5 TRBV19 15 . TRBD1 TGTGCCAGTAGTCGCAGGGGGGATAGCAATCAGCCCCAGCATTTT CASSRRGDSNQPQHF
TRBJ2-2 TRBV11-2 14 . . TGTGCCAGCCAGCTCTACAGGAACACCGGGGAGCTGTTTTTT CASQLYRNTGELFF
TRBJ1-4 TRBV19 15 . TRBD1 TGTGCCAGTAGTATGGGGGACAGACGCTTGGAAAAACTGTTTTTT CASSMGDRRLEKLFF
TRBJ2-1 TRBV6-5 15 . . TGTGCCAGCAGTTACCGCAGGGACTCCTACAATGAGCAGTTCTTC CASSYRRDSYNEQFF
TRBJ2-3 TRBV12-5 14 . . TGTGCTAGTGGATCAGGGTTAGGCACAGATATGCAGTATTTT CASGSGLGTDMQYF
TRBJ1-1 TRBV6-5 13 . TRBD1 TGTGCCAGCAGTCCCATACAGGGGTCTGAAGCTTTCTTT CASSPIQGSEAFF
TRBJ2-2 TRBV10-2 13 few TRBD1 TGCGCCAGCAGCGGACAGGGGTCCGGGGAGCTGTTTTTT CASSGQGSGELFF
TRBJ1-2 TRBV27 15 . TRBD1 TGTGCCAGCAGCTTCGACAGGGGATTCAACTATGGCTACACCTTC CASSFDRGFNYGYTF
TRBJ1-5 TRBV2 14 once TRBD1 TGTGCCAGCGAAATTCAGGGGGCGGGTCAGCCCCAGCATTTT CASEIQGAGQPQHF
TRBJ1-2 TRBV19 15 . . TGTGCCAGTAGTATTGGCTTAGAGACGGCGGATGGCTACACCTTC CASSIGLETADGYTF
TRBJ2-4 TRBV29-1 12 . TRBD1 TGCAGCGGAAGGACAGGGAGAAACATTCAGTACTTC CSGRTGRNIQYF
TRBJ1-5 TRBV5-8 16 few . TGTGCCAGCAGCTTGGTGGGACACTTAAGCAATCAGCCCCAGCATTTT CASSLVGHLSNQPQHF
TRBJ1-1 TRBV5-4 13 . . TGTGCCAGCAGCTTGGACAGTATGGGTGAAGCTTTCTTT CASSLDSMGEAFF
TRBJ1-1 TRBV18 16 . TRBD1 TGTGCCAGCTCACCCAGACAGGGGCGAAGGAACACTGAAGCTTTCTTT CASSPRQGRRNTEAFF
TRBJ1-1 TRBV13 19 . . TGTGCCAGCAGCTTTAGACGGGGGACGGGTCTGGGTTGGAACACTGAAGCTTTCTTT CASSFRRGTGLGWNTEAFF
TRBJ1-1 TRBV27 17 . . TGTGCCAGCAGTTTATCCCGACAGGACGAAATGAACACTGAAGCTTTCTTT CASSLSRQDEMNTEAFF
TRBJ2-3 TRBV6-5 14 . TRBD2 TGTGCCAGCAGCCGAAGCGGGGCCACAGATACGCAGTATTTT CASSRSGATDTQYF
TRBJ2-3 TRBV7-2 14 . . TGTGCCAGCAGCTTACAGATTAACACAGATACGCAGTATTTT CASSLQINTDTQYF